This T cell receptor (beta chain) was recorded in a study of TIL therapy for anti-PD-1-resistant metastatic lung cancer. Across the whole study: Tumor harvest preceded PD-1/PD-L1 blockade, followed by nivolumab treatment. Half of patients were current or former smokers.

Concerning this clone: Antigen unknown.

The immunoSEQ assay was v3. Repertoires were generated with immunoSEQ multiplex PCR, while TCRdb's copy carries only in-frame clones and drops some. The table lists roughly 20,000 clones, just over 70% of them singletons. Study-wide results and limits: This highly selected cohort may not generalize to typical lung cancer patients.

The J segment lost 4 bases and the V segment lost 1 base, leaving 7 bases of the junction unmatched. The CDR3 runs 15 residues. From germline, CDR1 is SGDLS and CDR2 YYNGEE. As to time point: pre-treatment sample, taken before nivolumab and TIL therapy. This TCR came from a person aged 25 to 80 with non-small cell lung cancer. This rearrangement joins TRBV9 to TRBJ1-1, with 7 bases that match TRBD1. Material: blood, obtained at baseline. The CDR3 DNA follows: TGTGCCAGCAGCGTATTACAGGGGTCTAGCACTGAAGCTTTCTTT. Translating gives CASSVLQGSSTEAFF.